This passage covers 25 T cell receptor beta chains from one sample sequenced in a study of vaccination and CD4 T cells after COVID-19. TCRdb redid the calling of the PCR reads with MiXCR, one entry per CDR3 protein. Found here are roughly 30,000 distinct CDR3 sequences, 50% to 65% of them singletons; the top ten hold less than 6.5%. Time point denoted: late sampling 161 to 241 days after vaccination in a few convalescent patients. Sample: CD4+ T cells from blood, taken about 7 months after SARS-CoV-2 vaccination. Source of these receptors: a human donor who had recovered from COVID-19.

This clonotype came up a few times. This rearrangement joins TRBV28 to TRBJ2-6; TRBD1 agrees at 10 bases. Per germline, CDR1 MDHEN and CDR2 SYDVKM. With V trimmed by 5 bases and J by 2 bases, 6 bases remained unmatched. CDR3 size: 17 residues. CDR3 in amino acids: CASSGWDRGAGANVLTF. The DNA for the CDR3 is TGTGCCAGCAGTGGATGGGACAGGGGAGCTGGGGCCAACGTCCTGACTTTC.

The genes are TRBV7-9 and TRBJ2-7; possibly TRBD1 or TRBD2 for D (5 bases each). The V gene's germline CDR1 is SEHNR and CDR2 FQNEAQ (reference sequence). V was pared by 3 bases and J by 12 bases, with 24 bases between. CDR3 length: 15 residues. CDR3 in amino acids: CASSFSTGRRSQGYF. The CDR3 region has the DNA TGTGCCAGCAGCTTCTCGACGGGACGTAGGTCCCAGGGGTACTTC.

This chain links TRBV5-4 with TRBJ2-5; D not certain. Germline assignment: CDR1 SGHNT and CDR2 YYREEE (reference sequence). The ends were cut back, 0 bases at V and 2 bases at J, with 11 bases in the middle. The CDR3 runs 15 residues. The CDR3 sequence: CASSLGGDIQETQYF. The CDR3 DNA sequence: TGTGCCAGCAGCTTGGGTGGAGATATTCAAGAGACCCAGTACTTC.

V gene TRBV6-1 combines with J gene TRBJ1-5, with D unresolved. This CDR3 comprises 16 residues. V shed 1 base and J shed 1 base, with 11 bases lying between them. Germline CDR1 MNHNS, CDR2 SASEGT. As DNA, the CDR3 is TGTGCCAGCAGTGAAGTAGGGTTTTGGAGCAATCAGCCCCAGCATTTT. The encoded protein is CASSEVGFWSNQPQHF.

The chain couples TRBV6-1 to TRBJ1-5, with 8 bases fitting TRBD1. Germline-derived CDR1 and CDR2 are MNHNS and SASEGT. Trimming took 7 bases from V and 1 from J; bases not matched to a gene: 15. The CDR3 contains 18 residues. This CDR3 is CASILLPGQGWSNQPQHF. As DNA, the CDR3 is TGTGCCAGCATCTTACTCCCCGGACAGGGATGGAGCAATCAGCCCCAGCATTTT.

CDR3 residues: CASSATGGVETQYF. CDR3 bases: TGTGCCAGCAGCGCGACAGGGGGCGTGGAGACCCAGTACTTC. J is TRBJ2-5 and V is TRBV9, with TRBD1 matching over 10 bases. The germline V gene encodes CDR1 SGDLS and CDR2 YYNGEE. With 3 bases clipped from V and 5 bases from J, the junction kept 4 bases outside the gene matches. CDR3 length equals 14 residues.

The CDR3 bases are TGTGCCAGCAGCTTAGCGCGGCTAGCGGGGGTAACTAGCACAGATACGCAGTATTTT. Its protein product is CASSLARLAGVTSTDTQYF. The rearrangement uses TRBV7-6 and TRBJ2-3; 10 positions match TRBD2. This CDR3 has 19 amino acids. The V segment lost 0 bases and the J segment 0 bases; nucleotides outside the gene matches: 9. CDR1 SGHVS and CDR2 FNYEAQ come from the germline V gene.

The chain combines TRBV30 with TRBJ1-6; 12 bases agree with TRBD1. In germline, CDR1 is GTSNPN, CDR2 SVGIG (reference sequence). The CDR3 totals 16 residues. Unmatched junction bases numbered 6, after V lost 0 bases and J lost 9 bases. The CDR3 here is CAWSVLGGQGASPLHF. The CDR3 DNA follows: TGTGCCTGGAGTGTACTAGGGGGACAGGGGGCTTCACCCCTCCACTTT.

The V and J genes are TRBV20-1 and TRBJ2-1, with D tentatively TRBD1 or TRBD2 (7 bases each). Germline-derived CDR1 and CDR2 are DFQATT and SNEGSKA (reference sequence). The CDR3 has 14 amino acids. V lost 6 bases and J lost 6, with 18 bases in between. CDR3: CSAEGAGVSNEQFF. CDR3 nucleotide sequence: TGCAGTGCAGAGGGGGCGGGAGTAAGCAATGAGCAGTTCTTC.

The V gene is TRBV20-1, the J gene TRBJ2-7; 9 bases fit TRBD2. Trimming removed 3 bases from V and 6 bases from J; junction bases left unmatched: 3. This CDR3 region has 12 residues. Germline-derived CDR1 and CDR2 are DFQATT and SNEGSKA (reference sequence). The CDR3 region has the DNA TGCAGTGCTAGGGAGCGGGAGGTCGAGCAGTACTTC. It yields the protein CSAREREVEQYF.

The CDR3 loop reads CASSRGTSGREETQYF. The CDR3 DNA is TGTGCCAGCAGCAGGGGGACTAGCGGGAGGGAAGAGACCCAGTACTTC. V and J are TRBV5-4 and TRBJ2-5; the match to TRBD2 covers 16 bases. CDR1 is SGHNT and CDR2 is YYREEE in the germline V gene (reference sequence). The CDR3 is 16 amino acids. Trimming took 4 bases from V and 3 from J; bases not matched to a gene: 3. Complete variable domain (other parts from reference TRBV5-4 and TRBJ2-5): ETGVTQSPTHLIKTRGQQVTLRCSSQSGHNTVSWYQQALGQGPQFIFQYYREEENGRGNFPPRFSGLQFPNYSSELNVNALELDDSALYLCASSRGTSGREETQYFGPGTRLLVL.

V usage is TRBV4-2 and J usage is TRBJ2-3, with 11 bases matching TRBD2. The CDR3 loop spans 22 amino acids. Germline V gene sequence: CDR1 LGHNA, CDR2 YNFKEQ. With 0 bases clipped from V and 2 bases from J, the junction kept 19 bases outside the gene matches. The CDR3 coding sequence is TGTGCCAGCAGCCAAGATTGGAGGGCCGGGACTAGCGGAAAACTTTCCACAGATACGCAGTATTTT. It codes for CASSQDWRAGTSGKLSTDTQYF.

DNA of the CDR3: TGTGCCAGCCGAACTAGCGGCACAGATACGCAGTATTTT. It translates to CASRTSGTDTQYF. This chain links TRBV27 with TRBJ2-3; 7 bases match TRBD2. The length of the CDR3 is 13 residues. Germline CDR1 MNHEY, CDR2 SMNVEV (reference sequence). V trimming: 8 bases; J trimming: 1 base; junction bases outside the gene matches: 3.

V gene TRBV19 combines with J gene TRBJ2-7; TRBD1 matches at 8 bases. Germline-derived CDR1 and CDR2 are LNHDA and SQIVND (reference sequence). The CDR3 is 15 residues long. The V segment lost 5 bases and the J segment 0 bases; nucleotides outside the gene matches: 6. CDR3 region: CASSPRQGNSYEQYF. The CDR3 DNA reads as TGTGCCAGTAGTCCACGACAGGGGAACTCCTACGAGCAGTACTTC.

The rearrangement joins TRBV4-1 to TRBJ2-6; 7 positions match TRBD1. This CDR3 spans 18 amino acids. Trimming at V came to 2 bases and at J to 0 bases, leaving 7 bases not matched to a gene. Germline V gene lookup returns CDR1 MGHRA and CDR2 YSYEKL. CDR3 region: CASSQPPGQPSGANVLTF. Here the CDR3 DNA reads TGCGCCAGCAGCCAACCCCCGGGACAGCCCTCTGGGGCCAACGTCCTGACTTTC.

This clonotype has more than one count but fewer than ten. The V gene is TRBV7-3, the J gene TRBJ2-1, with D perhaps matching TRBD2 (5 bases). Trimming removed 5 bases at V and 8 bases at J, with 19 bases between. The length of the CDR3 is 15 residues. Germline assignment: CDR1 SGHTA and CDR2 FQGTGA. The CDR3 region has the DNA TGTGCCAGCAGCGCCCTGGGAGCTAGCTATTATGAGCAGTTCTTC. It specifies CASSALGASYYEQFF.

The V and J genes are TRBV28 and TRBJ2-7; 12 positions agree with TRBD2. Germline trimming cut 5 bases from V and 7 bases from J; bases unmatched to any gene: 9. From germline, CDR1 is MDHEN and CDR2 SYDVKM. The CDR3 totals 15 residues. DNA of the CDR3: TGTGCCAGCAGTCGGAGACTAGCGGGAGTGCATGAGCAGTACTTC. Amino acid sequence: CASSRRLAGVHEQYF.

The chain carries TRBV27 and TRBJ1-3; unclear D gene. From germline, CDR1 is MNHEY and CDR2 SMNVEV (reference sequence). The CDR3 sequence is 14 residues long. V dropped 5 bases and J dropped 2 bases, with 10 bases sitting between them. CDR3 in DNA: TGTGCCAGCAGTCGTAGTGAGGCTGGAAACACCATATATTTT. Amino acid sequence: CASSRSEAGNTIYF.

This clonotype was picked up a small number of times. This chain joins TRBV11-2 and TRBJ2-5, with 8 bases aligning to TRBD1. Trimming at V came to 2 bases and at J to 12 bases, leaving 5 bases not matched to a gene. Per the germline V gene, CDR1 is SGHAT and CDR2 is FQNNGV. The CDR3 totals 12 residues. This CDR3 is CASSLNMDREYF. The CDR3 nucleotides read TGTGCCAGCAGCTTAAACATGGACAGGGAGTACTTC.

V is TRBV7-8 and J is TRBJ2-1; tentatively, D is TRBD1 or TRBD2 (6 bases each). The germline V and J ends were trimmed by 1 base and 3 bases, with 16 bases remaining between them. The CDR3 extends over 17 amino acids. Per the germline V gene, CDR1 is SGHVS and CDR2 is FQNEAQ. The CDR3, as DNA: TGTGCCAGCAGCTTAGGGGGGGCTAGCCTAAGCTACAATGAGCAGTTCTTC. This encodes CASSLGGASLSYNEQFF.

The chain has TRBV2 and TRBJ1-2; a possible D gene is TRBD1 (6 bases). Germline CDR1 SNHLY, CDR2 FYNNEI. Trimming cost V 6 bases and J 4 bases, with 12 bases left between them. This CDR3 spans 13 amino acids. The CDR3 nucleotides read TGTGCCAGCAGGCTCGGGACACTCTATGGCTACACCTTC. Its translation: CASRLGTLYGYTF.

This clonotype appeared a few times. The chain uses TRBV6-2 or TRBV6-3 and TRBJ2-2; 9 bases match TRBD1. The J segment lost 1 base and the V segment lost 5 bases, leaving 2 bases of the junction unmatched. This CDR3 region has 15 residues. The germline V gene has CDR1 MNHEY and CDR2 SVGEGT. The CDR3 protein is CASSRTGENTGELFF. The CDR3 nucleotides read TGTGCCAGCAGTAGGACAGGGGAGAACACCGGGGAGCTGTTTTTT.

This chain connects TRBV20-1 to TRBJ2-1; D possibly corresponds to TRBD2 (5 bases). V gave up 1 base and J gave up 0 bases, with 13 bases separating them. The CDR3 is made up of 16 amino acids. Looked up from germline, CDR1 is DFQATT and CDR2 is SNEGSKA (reference sequence). The chain's CDR3 is CSARVPSGSSYNEQFF. As DNA, the CDR3 is TGCAGTGCTAGAGTTCCAAGCGGATCCTCCTACAATGAGCAGTTCTTC.

The V call is TRBV24-1, the J call TRBJ2-1, with 9 bases identical to TRBD2. The CDR3 is made up of 15 amino acids. The ends lost 6 bases at V and 4 bases at J; junction bases unmatched: 6. Germline V gene sequence: CDR1 KGHDR, CDR2 SFDVKD. CDR3 sequence reads: CATSNIAGAYNEQFF. The CDR3 nucleotides read TGTGCCACCAGTAACATAGCGGGAGCGTACAATGAGCAGTTCTTC.

This clonotype was seen a handful of times. V and J are TRBV15 and TRBJ2-1, with 9 bases identical to TRBD2. Germline V gene lookup returns CDR1 LNHNV and CDR2 YYDKDF (reference sequence). The CDR3 runs 15 residues. Trimming at V came to 0 bases and at J to 7 bases, leaving 4 bases not matched to a gene. The CDR3 sequence is CATSRDRREGNEQFF. The CDR3 bases are TGTGCCACCAGCAGAGATAGGCGGGAGGGGAATGAGCAGTTCTTC.